A selection of T cell receptor beta chains follows, all from one sample in a study of Ad26.COV2.S vaccination and SARS-CoV-2 variants. The repertoire was sequenced with immunoSEQ multiplex PCR; TCRdb's copy has only in-frame clones and lacks some. The sample consists of about 380,000 clones, roughly four fifths of them appearing once. Sequencing used peripheral blood, obtained in a trial of Ad26.COV2.S vaccine versus placebo. Every receptor here comes from a person between 18 and 59 years old who received the Ad26.COV2.S COVID-19 vaccine or a placebo. Each CDR3 is given with its conserved first and last residue. The D gene is left open where the match is weak. Not all rows give a size; the values are once, few, many and, for expanded clones, a class.

>-|TRBJ1-5|TRBV6-1|-
CASSDRFGVGQPQHF
TGTGCCAGCAGTGACCGTTTTGGGGTAGGTCAGCCCCAGCATTTT
>-|TRBJ2-7|TRBV3-1/TRBV3-2|TRBD2
CASSRSGSEQYF
TGTGCCAGCAGCCGTAGCGGGAGCGAGCAGTACTTC
>-|TRBJ1-6|TRBV3-1/TRBV3-2|-
CASSQVEGRSPLHF
TGTGCCAGCAGCCAAGTAGAAGGTCGATCACCCCTCCACTTT
>few|TRBJ1-2|TRBV10-2|-
CASRRERNYGYTF
TGCGCCAGCAGGAGGGAGCGGAACTATGGCTACACCTTC
>-|TRBJ1-1|TRBV24-1|-
CATSDWAGTEAFF
TGTGCCACCAGTGATTGGGCGGGCACTGAAGCTTTCTTT
>-|TRBJ2-7|TRBV10-3|-
CAISDTSSYEQYF
TGTGCCATCAGTGACACGAGCTCCTACGAGCAGTACTTC
>-|TRBJ1-2|TRBV18|-
CASSPGEYGYTF
TGTGCCAGCTCACCAGGGGAATATGGCTACACCTTC
>once|TRBJ1-1|TRBV7-9|TRBD1
CASSLEVRGHEAFF
TGTGCCAGCAGCTTAGAGGTCAGGGGGCATGAAGCTTTCTTT
>-|TRBJ2-7|TRBV12-5|-
CASGLLFYEQYF
TGTGCTAGTGGTTTGCTTTTTTACGAGCAGTACTTC
>-|TRBJ2-3|TRBV4-1|-
CASSQRPGHVTQYF
TGCGCCAGCAGCCAACGACCCGGACATGTAACGCAGTATTTT
>-|TRBJ2-1|TRBV9|-
CASSQGHYNEQFF
TGTGCCAGCAGCCAGGGGCATTACAATGAGCAGTTCTTC
>-|TRBJ2-1|TRBV19|-
CASSIEGSSQFF
TGTGCCAGTAGTATAGAAGGGTCCTCGCAGTTCTTC
>-|TRBJ2-3|TRBV11-3|-
CASRRPEDTQYF
TGTGCCAGCAGAAGACCCGAGGATACGCAGTATTTT
>many|TRBJ2-3|TRBV6-5|-
CASSPNGVQYTQYF
TGTGCCAGCAGCCCCAATGGGGTACAATATACGCAGTATTTT
>once|TRBJ1-2|TRBV19|-
CASSTYDHLRGYTF
TGTGCCAGTAGTACCTATGACCATCTGCGGGGCTACACCTTC
>-|TRBJ2-2|TRBV30|TRBD2
CAWSGTSNTGELFF
TGTGCCTGGAGCGGGACTAGCAATACCGGGGAGCTGTTTTTT
>-|TRBJ2-2|TRBV4-1|-
CASSQRRVAGELFF
TGCGCCAGCAGCCAACGGAGGGTCGCCGGGGAGCTGTTTTTT
>-|TRBJ1-2|TRBV2|-
CASRPDTLGYTF
TGTGCCAGCAGGCCCGACACCCTTGGCTACACCTTC
>many|TRBJ1-2|TRBV19|TRBD1
CASSMLDRVVPGTF
TGTGCCAGTAGTATGCTCGACAGGGTCGTCCCGGGCACCTTC
>once|TRBJ2-1|TRBV4-1|-
CASSPEPGTPTVDEQFF
TGCGCCAGCAGCCCAGAGCCCGGGACTCCCACAGTCGATGAGCAGTTCTTC
>-|TRBJ1-5|TRBV27|-
CASSSPNQPQHF
TGTGCCAGCAGTTCCCCCAATCAGCCCCAGCATTTT
>few|TRBJ1-1|TRBV27|-
CASRDFGEAFF
TGTGCCAGCAGGGACTTCGGTGAAGCTTTCTTT
>-|TRBJ1-2|TRBV7-9|-
CASSLGAGYGYTF
TGTGCCAGCAGCCTTGGGGCGGGCTATGGCTACACCTTC
>-|TRBJ2-7|TRBV3-1/TRBV3-2|-
CASSQASVEQYF
TGTGCCAGCAGCCAAGCGAGCGTCGAGCAGTACTTC
>-|TRBJ2-1|TRBV5-1|-
CASSFGGSYNEQFF
TGCGCCAGCAGCTTTGGGGGAAGCTACAATGAGCAGTTCTTC
>few|TRBJ2-3|TRBV2|TRBD1
CASSGRQGVTDTQYF
TGTGCCAGCAGTGGTCGACAGGGGGTCACAGATACGCAGTATTTT
>few|TRBJ2-7|TRBV4-1|TRBD1
CASSQDLRDRGYEQYF
TGCGCCAGCAGCCAAGATCTCAGGGACAGGGGCTACGAGCAGTACTTC
>-|TRBJ2-7|TRBV2|-
CASSMIGAYEQYF
TGTGCCAGCAGTATGATTGGCGCCTACGAGCAGTACTTC
>-|TRBJ2-3|TRBV5-4|-
CASSPGLGQLTQYF
TGTGCCAGCAGCCCGGGATTAGGACAGCTTACGCAGTATTTT
>-|TRBJ1-1|TRBV7-9|TRBD1
CASSLPRGLSEAFF
TGTGCCAGCAGCTTGCCCAGGGGGCTTTCTGAAGCTTTCTTT
>-|TRBJ2-7|TRBV5-1|-
CASRGVRSYEQYF
TGCGCCAGCAGGGGAGTCAGATCCTACGAGCAGTACTTC
>-|TRBJ2-7|TRBV7-2|-
CASSARGGANALYEQYF
TGTGCCAGCAGCGCCCGAGGGGGGGCGAATGCCCTCTACGAGCAGTACTTC
>-|TRBJ2-1|TRBV7-3|TRBD2
CASSTGTSVYNEQFF
TGTGCCAGCAGCACGGGGACTAGCGTCTACAATGAGCAGTTCTTC